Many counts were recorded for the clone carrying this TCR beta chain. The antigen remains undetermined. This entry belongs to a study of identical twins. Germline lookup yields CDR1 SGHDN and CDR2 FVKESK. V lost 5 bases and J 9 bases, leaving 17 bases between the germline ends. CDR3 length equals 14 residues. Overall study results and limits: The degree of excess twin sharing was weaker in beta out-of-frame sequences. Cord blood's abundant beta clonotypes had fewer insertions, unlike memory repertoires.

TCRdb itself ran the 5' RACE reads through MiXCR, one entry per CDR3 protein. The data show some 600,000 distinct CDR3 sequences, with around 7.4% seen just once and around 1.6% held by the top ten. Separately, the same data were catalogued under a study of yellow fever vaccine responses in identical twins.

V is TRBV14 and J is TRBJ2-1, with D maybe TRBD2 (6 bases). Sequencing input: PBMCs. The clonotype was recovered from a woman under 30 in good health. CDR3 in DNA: TGTGCCAGCAGCACATGGACCACCGGGAGTGAGCAGTTCTTC. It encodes CASSTWTTGSEQFF.